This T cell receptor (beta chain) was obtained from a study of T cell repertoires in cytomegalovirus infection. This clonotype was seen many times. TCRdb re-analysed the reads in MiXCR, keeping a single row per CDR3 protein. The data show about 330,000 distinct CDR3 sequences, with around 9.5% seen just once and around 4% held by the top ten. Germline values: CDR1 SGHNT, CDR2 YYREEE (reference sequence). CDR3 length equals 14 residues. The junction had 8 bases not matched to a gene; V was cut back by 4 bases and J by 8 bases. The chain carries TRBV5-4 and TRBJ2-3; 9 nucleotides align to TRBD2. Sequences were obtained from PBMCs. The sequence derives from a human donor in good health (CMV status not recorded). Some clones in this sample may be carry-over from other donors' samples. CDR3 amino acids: CASSTWTSAVTQYF. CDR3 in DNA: TGTGCCAGCAGCACCTGGACTAGCGCGGTTACGCAGTATTTT.